The following is a TCR beta chain sequence with its context. This clone was found once. Its binding antigen is unknown. Within one base of it there is no much larger clone, and no base qualities were kept. Library method: the immunoSEQ multiplex PCR assay. Rearranged TCR beta chain sequences were amplified using the hsTCRB Kit according to the manufacturer's protocol. Sequencing of TCRB libraries was carried out on an Illumina MiSeq. As for how the authors treated the data: The kit vendor's proprietary platform handled demultiplexing, trimming and gene mapping. Held by TCRdb, this immuneACCESS table contains in-frame sequences only and omits some clones. Under half of the omission traces to an unresolved V gene where checked; the cause of the rest is unknown. The DNA gave D and trimming, while V, J and clone size come from that table. The sample table lists tens of thousands of clones, about 91% of them with a count of one. 2.5% to 3% of the sample is held by the ten biggest clonotypes.

The sample's time point label, decoded: baseline, week 1 (first vaccination visit). The sample's treatment or condition label is to be understood as: pre-vaccination baseline after standard-of-care therapy. All donors had newly diagnosed IDH1-mutant astrocytomas of WHO grade 3 or 4 that showed loss of nuclear ATRX. The samples were drawn from NOA16, a multicentre, single-arm, open-label phase I trial in Germany that tested a mutant IDH1 peptide vaccine in humans for the first time. For immunogenicity testing, the blood drawn at visit V03 was used as the baseline sample. The DNeasy Blood and Tissue Kit was used to extract genomic DNA from EDTA blood for TCRB sequencing. The sample is drawn from a study of a mutant IDH1 vaccine in newly diagnosed glioma (dated by TCRdb to 2020 to 2022). Concerning the study at large: Of the roughly 34 treated patients, 62.5% were male and approximately 40% were female, and a mean age of around 40 years was recorded. Peripheral blood was drawn at six visits: V03 (baseline), V05, V07, V10, V12 and V13. Before enrollment, most patients had been given radiochemotherapy with temozolomide as standard therapy, while the rest had received either radiotherapy alone or temozolomide alone. For exploratory analyses, longitudinal TCRB deep sequencing was carried out in about 25 treated patients wherever samples were available. The investigation overall reported the following: The authors noted that analyses of patient blood samples could not be reproduced because of sample limitations. Changes in the top peripheral T cell clonotypes picked up by TCRB sequencing did not appear to be linked to pseudoprogression. Availability determined which PBMC samples were chosen for TCRB deep sequencing. Immune responses induced by the vaccine were seen in roughly 95% of patients across multiple MHC alleles.

V lost 6 bases and J lost 4 bases, and the count of bases not matched to a germline gene is 6. CDR1 is given as MNHNS and CDR2 as SASEGT, both from the germline V gene. The CDR3 runs 14 amino acids, cysteine and phenylalanine included. Solely the CDR3 DNA is kept, with 42 bases framed from the first base. The specimen was PBMCs, collected from a glioma patient treated with radiotherapy, temozolomide or both. The chain joins TRBV6-1 to TRBJ1-1, and TRBD1 aligns with 9 junction nucleotides. This sequence was found in a man aged 45 to 65 with glioma. The CDR3 reads as follows: CASSKDRGPTEAFF. Read as DNA, the sequence is TGTGCCAGCAGCAAGGACAGGGGACCCACTGAAGCTTTCTTT.